This T cell receptor beta chain was retrieved from a study of T cell responses to AZD1222 COVID-19 vaccine. Concerning this clone itself: The antigen is unknown.

Findings and limits, study-wide: Spike-specific TCR repertoires showed rising breadth and depth after two AZD1222 doses. Spike-wide vaccine-associated CD4 TCRs dominated at 160-218 and 743-854.

Sequencing was performed with immunoSEQ multiplex PCR; in TCRdb, only in-frame clones are kept and a portion is missing. The data show fewer than 120,000 clones, with 88% seen just once and 1.5% to 2% held by the top ten. Per germline, CDR1 LGHDT and CDR2 YNNKEL (reference sequence). The CDR3 loop spans 14 amino acids. With 4 bases clipped from V and 5 bases from J, the junction kept 3 bases outside the gene matches. The source is an adult in good health. The rearrangement links TRBV3-1 (or the pseudogene TRBV3-2) to TRBJ2-7, with 12 positions matching TRBD1. The material sequenced was peripheral blood, taken on day 0 of AZD1222 vaccination. CDR3 residues: CASSLGQGANEQYF. CDR3 DNA: TGTGCCAGCAGCCTGGGACAGGGGGCGAACGAGCAGTACTTC.